This passage covers 5 T cell receptor beta chains from one sample sequenced in a study of blood T cell repertoires in COVID-19. The protocol was immunoSEQ multiplex PCR, while the TCRdb copy is restricted to in-frame clones and leaves out a portion. This table has about 120,000 clones, roughly four fifths appearing once. Sequencing was carried out using peripheral blood. The receptors here all came from a man between 65 and 80 years old with active or convalescent COVID-19.

The V call is TRBV5-1, the J call TRBJ2-7; TRBD1 agrees at 9 bases. Germline CDR1 and CDR2: SGHRS and YFSETQ. Losses at the gene ends were 2 bases for V and 5 bases for J; bases not matched to a gene: 5. CDR3 length: 14 residues. The CDR3 loop is CASSLNRGQNEQYF. In DNA, the CDR3 is TGCGCCAGCAGCTTAAACAGGGGGCAGAACGAGCAGTACTTC. The whole variable domain, remainder taken from reference TRBV5-1 and TRBJ2-7, is KAGVTQTPRYLIKTRGQQVTLSCSPISGHRSVSWYQQTPGQGLQFLFEYFSETQRNKGNFPGRFSGRQFSNSRSEMNVSTLELGDSALYLCASSLNRGQNEQYFGPGTRLTVT.

This rearrangement joins TRBV23-1 to TRBJ2-1; TRBD2 matches at 7 bases. TRBV23-1 belongs to the ORF category, with a function that is uncertain. The ends lost 4 bases at V and 0 bases at J; junction bases unmatched: 12. The length of the CDR3 is 18 residues. CDR3 DNA: TGCGCCAGCAGTCGGGGGGGTAGTAGGCAGCACTCCTACAATGAGCAGTTCTTC. This sequence encodes CASSRGGSRQHSYNEQFF.

This chain uses TRBV12-5 with TRBJ2-7; D gene unclear. There are 12 residues in the CDR3. Germline V CDR1 and CDR2: LGHNT, FRNRAP. V gave up 1 base and J gave up 4 bases, with 5 bases separating them. Here the CDR3 DNA reads TGTGCTAGTGGTTTGGATATGTACGAGCAGTACTTC. This sequence encodes CASGLDMYEQYF.

V is TRBV9 and J is TRBJ2-1, with 10 bases that match TRBD1. Germline assignment: CDR1 SGDLS and CDR2 YYNGEE. With 4 bases clipped from V and 8 bases from J, the junction kept 9 bases outside the gene matches. The CDR3 is made up of 15 amino acids. CDR3 in amino acids: CASSSGQGGTHEQFF. As DNA, the CDR3 is TGTGCCAGCAGCTCAGGACAGGGGGGGACGCATGAGCAGTTCTTC.

This clone was detected only once. This rearrangement joins TRBV5-1 to TRBJ2-2; TRBD1 is a possible D gene (5 bases). CDR3 size: 14 residues. Germline V CDR1 and CDR2: SGHRS, YFSETQ. V was clipped by 1 base and J by 1 base, with 5 bases between them. In DNA form, the CDR3 reads TGCGCCAGCAGCTTGACAGGGAACACCGGGGAGCTGTTTTTT. Its translation: CASSLTGNTGELFF. The full variable domain, in which reference TRBV5-1 and TRBJ2-2 provide the parts outside the CDR3, is KAGVTQTPRYLIKTRGQQVTLSCSPISGHRSVSWYQQTPGQGLQFLFEYFSETQRNKGNFPGRFSGRQFSNSRSEMNVSTLELGDSALYLCASSLTGNTGELFFGEGSRLTVL.